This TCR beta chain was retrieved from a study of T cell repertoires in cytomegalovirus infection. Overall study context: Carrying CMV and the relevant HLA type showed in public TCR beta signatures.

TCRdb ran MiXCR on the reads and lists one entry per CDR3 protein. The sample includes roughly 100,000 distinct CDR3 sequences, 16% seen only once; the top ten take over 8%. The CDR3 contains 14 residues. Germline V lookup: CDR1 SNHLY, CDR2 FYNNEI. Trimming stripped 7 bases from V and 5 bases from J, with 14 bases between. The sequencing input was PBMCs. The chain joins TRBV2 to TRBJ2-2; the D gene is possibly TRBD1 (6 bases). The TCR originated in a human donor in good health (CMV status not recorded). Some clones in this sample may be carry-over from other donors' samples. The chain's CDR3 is CASKVNRETGELFF. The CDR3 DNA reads TGTGCCAGCAAAGTGAACAGGGAGACCGGGGAGCTGTTTTTT.